This T cell receptor (beta chain) stems from a study of T cell responses to AZD1222 COVID-19 vaccine. As regards this clone: Its antigen is still unknown.

Generated by immunoSEQ multiplex PCR, the TCRdb table keeps only in-frame clones and is missing some. Here the sample spans roughly 140,000 clones, approximately 90% being singletons. This CDR3 region has 17 residues. Germline V CDR1 and CDR2: PRHDT, FYEKMQ (reference sequence). V was clipped by 5 bases and J by 0 bases, with 17 bases between them. Notes on the study in general: Of spike-specific TCRs, nearly half reportedly target regions left unmutated in variants. There were repertoire samples only from the period after the peak T cell response.

Here the sequenced sample was peripheral blood, taken on day 0 of AZD1222 vaccination. This rearrangement joins TRBV13 to TRBJ2-1; D call uncertain. The sequence derives from an adult in good health. CDR3 sequence reads: CASSILGRAGSYNEQFF. The CDR3 DNA sequence: TGTGCCAGCAGCATCCTAGGACGGGCCGGCTCCTACAATGAGCAGTTCTTC.